This T cell receptor beta chain was captured in a study of blood T cell repertoires in COVID-19. Looking at the study overall: Acute-phase and convalescent COVID-19 samples originated in the United States, Italy and Spain.

The CDR3 covers 15 residues. The trim removed 5 bases at V and 4 bases at J, leaving 7 bases unmatched. The germline CDR1 and CDR2 sequences are SGHTA and FQGNSA. Original processing notes: Using reference gene primer amplification, nucleated cell counts were estimated. The table came from immunoSEQ multiplex PCR; TCRdb's copy has only in-frame clones and leaves some out. V, J and clone size are those of that table, while D and trimming were read from the DNA. The table has around 100,000 clones, 75% to 90% seen once. This clonotype was obtained from a human donor in a cohort sampled during active COVID-19. The V call is TRBV7-2, the J call TRBJ1-1, with 10 bases lining up with TRBD1. The sample comprised peripheral blood. CDR3: CASSVTGTGVTEAFF. DNA for the CDR3: TGTGCCAGCAGCGTTACCGGGACAGGGGTCACTGAAGCTTTCTTT.